This record looks at one TCR beta chain sequence and its context. Cohort assignment relied on participant-reported clinical history. Generated by immunoSEQ multiplex PCR, the TCRdb table keeps only in-frame clones and is missing some. This sample has approximately 280,000 clones, with 86% found just once. This record comes from a study of blood T cell repertoires in COVID-19. Study as a whole: From T cells, B-cell-depleted T cells, or PBMCs came the material, which was cDNA or gDNA.

CDR3 length equals 15 residues. Germline V lookup: CDR1 MNHEY, CDR2 SMNVEV (reference sequence). V was cut by 6 bases and J by 0 bases, with 12 bases left in between. The clonotype was recovered from a woman under 30 who had recovered from COVID-19. This chain links TRBV27 with TRBJ1-5; no clear D gene. Specimen: PBMCs or T cells enriched from blood (not recorded which). The CDR3 protein is CASRKDGDSNQPQHF. CDR3 nucleotides: TGTGCCAGCAGGAAAGACGGGGATAGCAATCAGCCCCAGCATTTT.